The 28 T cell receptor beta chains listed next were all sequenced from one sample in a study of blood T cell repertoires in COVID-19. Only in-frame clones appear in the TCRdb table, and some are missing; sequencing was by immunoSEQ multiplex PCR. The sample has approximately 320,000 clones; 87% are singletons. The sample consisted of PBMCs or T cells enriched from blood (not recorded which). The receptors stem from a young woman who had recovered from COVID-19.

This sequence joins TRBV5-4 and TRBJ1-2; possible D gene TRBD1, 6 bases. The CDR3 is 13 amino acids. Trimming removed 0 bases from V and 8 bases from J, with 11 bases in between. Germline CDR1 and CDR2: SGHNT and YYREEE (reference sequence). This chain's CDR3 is CASSLDRVTGYTF. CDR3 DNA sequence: TGTGCCAGCAGCTTGGACAGGGTGACCGGCTACACCTTC. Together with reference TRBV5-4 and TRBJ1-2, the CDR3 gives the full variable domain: ETGVTQSPTHLIKTRGQQVTLRCSSQSGHNTVSWYQQALGQGPQFIFQYYREEENGRGNFPPRFSGLQFPNYSSELNVNALELDDSALYLCASSLDRVTGYTFGSGTRLTVV.

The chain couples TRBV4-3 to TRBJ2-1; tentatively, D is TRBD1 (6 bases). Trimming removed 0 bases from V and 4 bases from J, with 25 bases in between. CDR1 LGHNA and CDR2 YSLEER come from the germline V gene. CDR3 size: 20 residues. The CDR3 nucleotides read TGCGCCAGCAGCCAAGATACGGACAGTAATAAATACCACTCGTACAATGAGCAGTTCTTC. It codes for CASSQDTDSNKYHSYNEQFF.

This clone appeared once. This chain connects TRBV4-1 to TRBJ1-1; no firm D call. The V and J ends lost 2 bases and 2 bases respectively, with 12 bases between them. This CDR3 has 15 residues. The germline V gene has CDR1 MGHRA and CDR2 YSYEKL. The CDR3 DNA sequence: TGCGCCAGCAGCCAATCTGTAGAAGTCAACACTGAAGCTTTCTTT. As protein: CASSQSVEVNTEAFF.

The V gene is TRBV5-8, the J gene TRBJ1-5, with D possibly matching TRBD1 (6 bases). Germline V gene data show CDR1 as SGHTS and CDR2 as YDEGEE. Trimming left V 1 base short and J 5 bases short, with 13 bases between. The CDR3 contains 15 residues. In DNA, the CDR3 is TGTGCCAGCAGCTTGATACAGGGAAGGGATCAGCCCCAGCATTTT. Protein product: CASSLIQGRDQPQHF.

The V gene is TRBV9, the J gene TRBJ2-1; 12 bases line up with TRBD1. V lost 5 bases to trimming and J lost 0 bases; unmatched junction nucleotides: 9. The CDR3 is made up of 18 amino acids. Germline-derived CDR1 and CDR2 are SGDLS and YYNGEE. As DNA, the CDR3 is TGTGCCAGCAGTATGCCCCGGGACAGGGGGCGCTCCTACAATGAGCAGTTCTTC. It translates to CASSMPRDRGRSYNEQFF.

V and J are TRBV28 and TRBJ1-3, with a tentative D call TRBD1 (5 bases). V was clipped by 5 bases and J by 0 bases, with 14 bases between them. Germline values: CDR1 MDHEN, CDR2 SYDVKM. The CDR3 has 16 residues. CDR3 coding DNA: TGTGCCAGCAGTGGGGCGGGGGGTGGCTCTGGAAACACCATATATTTT. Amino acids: CASSGAGGGSGNTIYF.

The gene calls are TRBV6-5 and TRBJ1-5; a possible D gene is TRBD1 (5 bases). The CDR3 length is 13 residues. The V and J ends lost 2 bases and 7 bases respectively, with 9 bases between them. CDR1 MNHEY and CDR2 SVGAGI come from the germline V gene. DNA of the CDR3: TGTGCCAGCAGTTACGGAACAGGCCAGCCCCAGCATTTT. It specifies CASSYGTGQPQHF.

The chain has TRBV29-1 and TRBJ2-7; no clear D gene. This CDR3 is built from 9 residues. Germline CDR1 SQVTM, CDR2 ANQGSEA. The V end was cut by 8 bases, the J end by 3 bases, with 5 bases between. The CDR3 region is CSFRYEQYF. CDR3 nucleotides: TGCAGCTTCCGCTACGAGCAGTACTTC.

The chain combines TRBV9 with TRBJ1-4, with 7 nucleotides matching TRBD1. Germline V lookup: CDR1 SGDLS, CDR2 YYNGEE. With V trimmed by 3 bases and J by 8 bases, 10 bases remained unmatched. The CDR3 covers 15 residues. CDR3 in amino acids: CASSGRDRVTEKLFF. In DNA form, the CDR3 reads TGTGCCAGCAGCGGCAGAGACAGGGTAACAGAAAAACTGTTTTTT.

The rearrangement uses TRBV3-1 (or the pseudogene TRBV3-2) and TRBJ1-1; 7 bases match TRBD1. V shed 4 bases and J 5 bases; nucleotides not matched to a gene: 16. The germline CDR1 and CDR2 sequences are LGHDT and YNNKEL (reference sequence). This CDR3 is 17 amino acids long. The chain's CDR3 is CASSLRIGGGKETEAFF. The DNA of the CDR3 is TGTGCCAGCAGCCTCCGGATCGGAGGGGGCAAGGAGACTGAAGCTTTCTTT.

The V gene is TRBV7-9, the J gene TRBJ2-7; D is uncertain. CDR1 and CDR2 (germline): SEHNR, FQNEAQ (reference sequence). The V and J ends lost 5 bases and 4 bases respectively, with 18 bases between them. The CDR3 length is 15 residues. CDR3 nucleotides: TGTGCCAGCAGCCCGAGTCGAAGTTCTTCTTACGAGCAGTACTTC. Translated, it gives CASSPSRSSSYEQYF. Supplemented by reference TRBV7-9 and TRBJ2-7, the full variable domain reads DTGVSQNPRHKITKRGQNVTFRCDPISEHNRLYWYRQTLGQGPEFLTYFQNEAQLEKSRLLSDRFSAERPKGSFSTLEIQRTEQGDSAMYLCASSPSRSSSYEQYFGPGTRLTVT.

The CDR3 here is CASSQQGRQPQHF. CDR3 bases: TGTGCCAGCAGCCAACAGGGCAGGCAGCCCCAGCATTTT. The genes are TRBV3-1 (or the pseudogene TRBV3-2) and TRBJ1-5, with D possibly TRBD1 on 5 matching bases. CDR1 and CDR2 from the germline V gene are LGHDT and YNNKEL (reference sequence). This CDR3 is 13 amino acids long. Trimming removed 2 bases from V and 7 bases from J, with 9 bases in between.

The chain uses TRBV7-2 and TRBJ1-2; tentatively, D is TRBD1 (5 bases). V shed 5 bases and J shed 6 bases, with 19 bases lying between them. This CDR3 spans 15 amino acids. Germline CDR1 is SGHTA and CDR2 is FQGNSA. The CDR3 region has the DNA TGTGCCAGCAGCCCAAACCCTCCGGGGGAGGATGGCTACACCTTC. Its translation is CASSPNPPGEDGYTF.

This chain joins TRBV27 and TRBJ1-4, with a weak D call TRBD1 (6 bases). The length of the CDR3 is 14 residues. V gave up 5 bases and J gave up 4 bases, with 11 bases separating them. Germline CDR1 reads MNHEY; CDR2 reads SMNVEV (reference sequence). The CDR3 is CASSLQGFNEKLFF. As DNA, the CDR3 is TGTGCCAGCAGTCTTCAGGGGTTTAATGAAAAACTGTTTTTT.

The CDR3 DNA is TGTGCCAGCAGTTCATCTGGTGGAGCGAACACTGAAGCTTTCTTT. Its translation: CASSSSGGANTEAFF. The chain links TRBV25-1 to TRBJ1-1, with D hard to call. The germline V and J ends were trimmed by 5 bases and 1 base, with 14 bases remaining between them. The germline gives CDR1 MGHDK, CDR2 SYGVNS. The CDR3 spans 15 residues. The whole variable domain, remainder taken from reference TRBV25-1 and TRBJ1-1, is EADIYQTPRYLVIGTGKKITLECSQTMGHDKMYWYQQDPGMELHLIHYSYGVNSTEKGDLSSESTVSRIRTEHFPLTLESARPSHTSQYLCASSSSGGANTEAFFGQGTRLTVV.

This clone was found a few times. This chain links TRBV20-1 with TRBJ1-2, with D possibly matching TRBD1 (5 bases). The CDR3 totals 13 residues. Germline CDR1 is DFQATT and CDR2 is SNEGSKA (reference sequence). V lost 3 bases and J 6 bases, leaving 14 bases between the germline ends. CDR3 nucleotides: TGCAGTGCTAGTGGGTCAGGGCTACATGGCTACACCTTC. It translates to CSASGSGLHGYTF.

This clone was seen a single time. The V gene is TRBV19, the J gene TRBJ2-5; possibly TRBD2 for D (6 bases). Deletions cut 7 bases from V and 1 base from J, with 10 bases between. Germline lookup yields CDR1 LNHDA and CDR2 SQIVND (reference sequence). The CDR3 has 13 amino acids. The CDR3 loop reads CASTRGTQETQYF. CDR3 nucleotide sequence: TGTGCCAGTACGCGGGGCACCCAAGAGACCCAGTACTTC.

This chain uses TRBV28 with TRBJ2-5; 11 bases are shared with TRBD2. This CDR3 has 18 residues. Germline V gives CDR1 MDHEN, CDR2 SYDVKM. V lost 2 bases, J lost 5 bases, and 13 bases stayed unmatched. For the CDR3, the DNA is TGTGCCAGCAGTTTAGGGCGGTCTAGCGGGGGGTTCCTGGAGACCCAGTACTTC. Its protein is CASSLGRSSGGFLETQYF.

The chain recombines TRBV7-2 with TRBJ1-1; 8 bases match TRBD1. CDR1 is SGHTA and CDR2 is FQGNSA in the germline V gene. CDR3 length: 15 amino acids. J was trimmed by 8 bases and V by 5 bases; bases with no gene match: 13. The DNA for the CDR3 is TGTGCCAGCAGCACTATGGTCCAGGGGGCAGGAGAAGCTTTCTTT. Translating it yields CASSTMVQGAGEAFF.

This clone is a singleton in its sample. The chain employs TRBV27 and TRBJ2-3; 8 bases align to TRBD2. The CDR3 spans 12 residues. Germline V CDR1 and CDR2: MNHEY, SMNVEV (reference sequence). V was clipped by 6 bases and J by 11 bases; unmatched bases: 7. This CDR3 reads CASSPPGGGQYF. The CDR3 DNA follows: TGTGCCAGCAGCCCCCCCGGGGGGGGGCAGTATTTT.

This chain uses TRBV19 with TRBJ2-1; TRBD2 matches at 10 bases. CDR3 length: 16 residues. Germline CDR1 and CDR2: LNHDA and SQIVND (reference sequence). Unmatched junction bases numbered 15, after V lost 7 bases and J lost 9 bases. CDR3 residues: CASMSASGSHLREQFF. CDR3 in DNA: TGTGCCAGTATGTCGGCTAGCGGGAGTCATTTACGTGAGCAGTTCTTC.

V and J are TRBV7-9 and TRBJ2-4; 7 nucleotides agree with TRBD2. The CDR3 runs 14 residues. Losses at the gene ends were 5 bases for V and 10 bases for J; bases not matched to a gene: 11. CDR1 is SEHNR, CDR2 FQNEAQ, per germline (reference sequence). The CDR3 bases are TGTGCCAGCAGCCAATCGGGACTATCTGGTATTCAGTACTTC. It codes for CASSQSGLSGIQYF.

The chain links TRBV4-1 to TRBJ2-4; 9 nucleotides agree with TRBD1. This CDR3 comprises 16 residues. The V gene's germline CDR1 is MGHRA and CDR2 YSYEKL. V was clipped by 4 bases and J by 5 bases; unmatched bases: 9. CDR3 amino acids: CASSLNLGQGQNIQYF. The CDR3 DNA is TGCGCCAGCAGCCTAAATCTAGGACAGGGGCAAAACATTCAGTACTTC.

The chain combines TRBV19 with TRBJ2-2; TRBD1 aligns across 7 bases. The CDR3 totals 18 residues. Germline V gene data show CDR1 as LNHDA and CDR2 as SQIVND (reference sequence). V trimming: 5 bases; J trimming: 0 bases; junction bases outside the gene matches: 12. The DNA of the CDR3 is TGTGCCAGTAGTTCTCGCCCCCCCGGGACAGCGAACACCGGGGAGCTGTTTTTT. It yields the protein CASSSRPPGTANTGELFF.

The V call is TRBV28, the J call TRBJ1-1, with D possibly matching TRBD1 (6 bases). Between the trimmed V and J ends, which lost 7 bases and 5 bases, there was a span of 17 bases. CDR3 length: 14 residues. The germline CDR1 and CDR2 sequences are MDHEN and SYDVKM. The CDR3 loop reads CASTFPRGTTEAFF. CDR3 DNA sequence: TGTGCCAGCACCTTCCCCAGGGGTACGACTGAAGCTTTCTTT.

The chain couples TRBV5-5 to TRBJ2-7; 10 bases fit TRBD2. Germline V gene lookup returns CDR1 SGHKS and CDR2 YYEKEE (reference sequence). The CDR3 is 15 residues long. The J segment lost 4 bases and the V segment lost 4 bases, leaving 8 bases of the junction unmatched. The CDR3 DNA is TGTGCCAGCAGCCAAGGACTAGCGGAACCATACGAGCAGTACTTC. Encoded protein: CASSQGLAEPYEQYF.

CDR3 sequence (DNA): TGTGCCAGCTCTATTAGCGCATCCTCCTACAATGAGCAGTTCTTC. This encodes CASSISASSYNEQFF. The chain recombines TRBV11-3 with TRBJ2-1; possible D gene TRBD2, 5 bases. The CDR3 loop spans 15 amino acids. From germline, CDR1 is SGHNT and CDR2 YENEEA. V was clipped by 8 bases and J by 0 bases, with 14 bases between them.

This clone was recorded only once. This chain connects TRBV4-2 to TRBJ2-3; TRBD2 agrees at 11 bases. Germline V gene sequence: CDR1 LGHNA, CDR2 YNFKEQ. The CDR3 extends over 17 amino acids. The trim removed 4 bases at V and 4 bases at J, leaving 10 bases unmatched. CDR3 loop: CASSRGVAGGLADTQYF. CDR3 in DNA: TGTGCCAGCAGCCGAGGGGTAGCGGGGGGGTTGGCAGATACGCAGTATTTT.